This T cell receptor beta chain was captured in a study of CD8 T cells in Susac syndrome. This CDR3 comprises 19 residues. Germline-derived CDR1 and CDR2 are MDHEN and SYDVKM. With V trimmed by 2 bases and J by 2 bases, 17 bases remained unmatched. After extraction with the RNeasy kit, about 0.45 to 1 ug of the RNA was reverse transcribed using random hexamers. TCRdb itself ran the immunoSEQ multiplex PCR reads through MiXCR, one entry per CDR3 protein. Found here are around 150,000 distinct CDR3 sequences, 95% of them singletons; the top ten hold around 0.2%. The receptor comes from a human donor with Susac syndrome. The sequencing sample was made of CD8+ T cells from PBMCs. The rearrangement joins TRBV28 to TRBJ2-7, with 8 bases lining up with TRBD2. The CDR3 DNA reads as TGTGCCAGCAGTTTACCGACAGCCGGGACTAGGTTCGTCGCCTACGAGCAGTACTTC. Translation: CASSLPTAGTRFVAYEQYF.